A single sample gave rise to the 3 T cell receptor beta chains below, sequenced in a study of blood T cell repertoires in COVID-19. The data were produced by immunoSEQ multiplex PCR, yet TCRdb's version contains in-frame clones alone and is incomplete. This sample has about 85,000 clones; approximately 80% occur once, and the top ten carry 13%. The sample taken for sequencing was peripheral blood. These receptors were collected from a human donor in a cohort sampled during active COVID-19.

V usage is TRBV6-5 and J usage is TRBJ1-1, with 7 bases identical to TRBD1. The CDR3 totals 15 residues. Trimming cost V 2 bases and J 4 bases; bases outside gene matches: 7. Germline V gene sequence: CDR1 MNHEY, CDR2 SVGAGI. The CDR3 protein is CASSYQGGRSTEAFF. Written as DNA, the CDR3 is TGTGCCAGCAGTTACCAGGGGGGTCGGAGCACTGAAGCTTTCTTT.

The CDR3 is CASSHRLATEQYF. CDR3 nucleotide sequence: TGCGCCAGCAGCCACCGACTAGCGACCGAGCAGTACTTC. The V call is TRBV4-1, the J call TRBJ2-7; 8 bases map to TRBD2. Per germline, CDR1 MGHRA and CDR2 YSYEKL. There are 13 residues in the CDR3. V lost 3 bases, J lost 6 bases, and 4 bases stayed unmatched.

The CDR3 sequence is CASSLGVAGTYEQYF. CDR3 coding DNA: TGTGCCAGCAGCCTGGGAGTAGCGGGGACCTACGAGCAGTACTTC. J is TRBJ2-7 and V is TRBV7-3, with 8 bases aligning to TRBD2. This CDR3 is built from 15 residues. Trimming removed 5 bases from V and 2 bases from J; junction bases left unmatched: 8. The germline V gene encodes CDR1 SGHTA and CDR2 FQGTGA.